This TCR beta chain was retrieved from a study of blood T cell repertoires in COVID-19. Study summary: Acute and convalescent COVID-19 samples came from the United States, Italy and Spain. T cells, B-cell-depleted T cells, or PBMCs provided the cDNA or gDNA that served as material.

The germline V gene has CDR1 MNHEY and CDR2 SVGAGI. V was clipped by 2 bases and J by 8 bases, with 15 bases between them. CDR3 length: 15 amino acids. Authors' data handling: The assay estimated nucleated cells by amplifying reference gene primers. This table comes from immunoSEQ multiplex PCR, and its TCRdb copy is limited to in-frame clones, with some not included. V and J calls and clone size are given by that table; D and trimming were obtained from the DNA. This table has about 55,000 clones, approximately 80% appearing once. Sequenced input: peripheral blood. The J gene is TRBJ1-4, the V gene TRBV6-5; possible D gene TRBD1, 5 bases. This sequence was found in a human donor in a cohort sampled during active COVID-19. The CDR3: CASSYTGGAREKLFF. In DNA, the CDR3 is TGTGCCAGCAGTTACACCGGCGGGGCCCGAGAAAAACTGTTTTTT.